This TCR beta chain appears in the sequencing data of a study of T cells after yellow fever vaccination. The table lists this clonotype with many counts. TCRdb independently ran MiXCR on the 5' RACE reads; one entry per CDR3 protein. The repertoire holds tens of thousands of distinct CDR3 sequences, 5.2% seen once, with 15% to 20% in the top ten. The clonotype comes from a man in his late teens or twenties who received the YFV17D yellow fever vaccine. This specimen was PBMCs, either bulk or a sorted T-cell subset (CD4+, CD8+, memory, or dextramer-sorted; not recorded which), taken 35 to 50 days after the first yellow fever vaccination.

CDR3 loop: CASSLWVRGSYNEQFF. CDR3 in DNA: TGTGCCAGCAGCTTATGGGTGAGGGGGTCCTACAATGAGCAGTTCTTC. The chain combines TRBV7-2 with TRBJ2-1, with TRBD1 as a possible D gene (6 bases). Germline assignment: CDR1 SGHTA and CDR2 FQGNSA. V shed 2 bases and J shed 1 base, with 12 bases lying between them. This CDR3 has 16 amino acids.